This T cell receptor beta chain was sequenced in a study of cytomegalovirus exposure and HLA in healthy donors. Points from the study as a whole: Later, TCR association rates were found to vary by HLA locus, highest for DRB1 and lowest for HLA-C. A list of approximately 160 TCR beta chains associated with cytomegalovirus was given. Generally TCR sequences proved uncommon, though certain public TCRs appeared in numerous donors.

Everyone who donated was a healthy bone marrow donor. The PCR had 60 Vbeta and 13 Jbeta primers. Data came from immunoSEQ multiplex PCR; TCRdb stores just in-frame clones and leaves some out. The sample lists some 60,000 clones, approximately 80% seen once, with 6% in the top ten. This clone showed up just a few times. The antigen is unknown. Sample: PBMCs. The clonotype originates from a male donor in good health and CMV-seronegative.

The CDR3 DNA sequence: TGTGCCTGGAGTTTGCAGGGGGGTTTCCAGCCCCAGCATTTT. Translated: CAWSLQGGFQPQHF. The V gene is TRBV30, the J gene TRBJ1-5; 7 positions agree with TRBD1. Germline loops: CDR1 GTSNPN, CDR2 SVGIG (reference sequence). The J segment lost 7 bases and the V segment lost 2 bases, leaving 8 bases of the junction unmatched. CDR3 size: 14 residues.